This entry lists 24 T cell receptor beta chains sequenced from one sample in a study of cytotoxic CD8 clonotypes in ibrutinib-treated CLL. Sequenced by immunoSEQ multiplex PCR; TCRdb stores in-frame clones only, minus some. The table lists around 140,000 clones, approximately 85% of them singletons. The specimen was PBMCs, collected after 24 months of ibrutinib treatment. Receptors originate from a human donor with chronic lymphocytic leukemia.

This clone has only a few counts. The V call is TRBV25-1, the J call TRBJ1-6; 7 bases line up with TRBD1. Germline CDR1 and CDR2: MGHDK and SYGVNS. This CDR3 has 15 residues. The V gene end was trimmed by 4 bases and the J gene end by 7 bases; junction bases not matched to a gene: 7. The chain's CDR3 is CASSGGDRINSPLHF. The CDR3 DNA follows: TGTGCCAGCAGTGGAGGGGACAGAATAAATTCACCCCTCCACTTT.

To note about this clone: This specimen includes other DNA sequences encoding the same CDR3. The gene calls are TRBV29-1 and TRBJ2-2; D is perhaps TRBD1 (6 bases). Germline CDR1 is SQVTM and CDR2 is ANQGSEA. Trimming removed 4 bases at V and 4 bases at J, with 13 bases between. CDR3 length equals 14 residues. The CDR3 DNA sequence: TGCAGCGTTGCAGGGGACCGGAGCACCGGGGAGCTGTTTTTT. Translation: CSVAGDRSTGELFF.

For the CDR3, the DNA is TGTGCCAGCCAAATTCAGCGGGGGGCCGGGGAGCTGTTTTTT. Translation gives CASQIQRGAGELFF. This chain links TRBV6-4 with TRBJ2-2, with 9 positions matching TRBD2. In germline, CDR1 is MRHNA, CDR2 SNTAGT. After removal of 8 bases from V and 6 bases from J, the junction contained 7 bases not matched to a gene. This CDR3 is built from 14 residues.

This clone was recorded only once. This chain connects TRBV5-4 to TRBJ1-1; D is ambiguous. The CDR3 sequence is 12 residues long. Germline CDR1 is SGHNT and CDR2 is YYREEE (reference sequence). The V end lost 2 bases, the J end lost 7 bases, and 9 bases lay between the germline ends. As DNA, the CDR3 is TGTGCCAGCAGCTTTTACACCCTTGAAGCTTTCTTT. Translation: CASSFYTLEAFF.

The genes are TRBV7-3 and TRBJ1-6, with 8 bases matching TRBD1. The CDR3 runs 16 residues. After removal of 5 bases from V and 4 bases from J, the junction contained 7 bases not matched to a gene. Germline CDR1 SGHTA, CDR2 FQGTGA. DNA for the CDR3: TGTGCCAGCAGCGTAGACAGGGGCCTTTATAATTCACCCCTCCACTTT. This sequence encodes CASSVDRGLYNSPLHF.

V is TRBV4-3 and J is TRBJ1-1, with D uncertain. CDR1 and CDR2 from the germline V gene are LGHNA and YSLEER. There are 14 residues in the CDR3. V was trimmed by 3 bases and J by 5 bases, leaving 13 bases between them. CDR3 amino acids: CASSQAGYGTEAFF. The CDR3 DNA follows: TGCGCCAGCAGCCAGGCCGGGTATGGGACTGAAGCTTTCTTT.

This clone showed up just once. This chain uses TRBV5-8 with TRBJ1-1; D perhaps matches TRBD1 (6 bases). The CDR3 extends over 16 amino acids. Germline-derived CDR1 and CDR2 are SGHTS and YDEGEE. The V and J ends lost 1 base and 1 base respectively, with 14 bases between them. CDR3 protein: CASSLRNRVGNTEAFF. In nucleotides, the CDR3 is TGTGCCAGCAGCTTGCGCAACAGGGTCGGGAACACTGAAGCTTTCTTT.

The gene calls are TRBV4-2 and TRBJ1-1; TRBD1 matches at 9 bases. The CDR3 extends over 14 amino acids. The junction had 9 bases not matched to a gene; V was cut back by 4 bases and J by 9 bases. The germline CDR1 and CDR2 sequences are LGHNA and YNFKEQ. CDR3: CASSPPGDRVKAFF. CDR3 sequence (DNA): TGTGCCAGCAGCCCCCCCGGGGACAGGGTGAAAGCTTTCTTT.

The J gene is TRBJ1-3, the V gene TRBV19; D is undetermined. The CDR3 contains 15 residues. V was clipped by 3 bases and J by 0 bases, with 9 bases between them. Germline CDR1 reads LNHDA; CDR2 reads SQIVND (reference sequence). The chain's CDR3 is CASSMIEVSGNTIYF. In DNA form, the CDR3 reads TGTGCCAGTAGTATGATAGAGGTCTCTGGAAACACCATATATTTT. Together with reference TRBV19 and TRBJ1-3, the CDR3 gives the full variable domain: DGGITQSPKYLFRKEGQNVTLSCEQNLNHDAMYWYRQDPGQGLRLIYYSQIVNDFQKGDIAEGYSVSREKKESFPLTVTSAQKNPTAFYLCASSMIEVSGNTIYFGEGSWLTVV.

The V gene is TRBV5-1, the J gene TRBJ1-4; D is unclear. V shed 0 bases and J shed 8 bases, with 11 bases lying between them. The germline V gene has CDR1 SGHRS and CDR2 YFSETQ. The CDR3 covers 14 residues. In DNA form, the CDR3 reads TGCGCCAGCAGCTTGGAAGGTCGAGGGGAAAAACTGTTTTTT. Protein product: CASSLEGRGEKLFF.

The chain carries TRBV11-2 and TRBJ1-2, with D unresolved. Germline-derived CDR1 and CDR2 are SGHAT and FQNNGV. The CDR3 is 15 amino acids. Deletions cut 1 base from V and 1 base from J, with 10 bases between. The CDR3 protein is CASSLVGGSNYGYTF. The CDR3 DNA reads TGTGCCAGCAGCTTAGTGGGCGGTAGTAACTATGGCTACACCTTC. Using reference TRBV11-2 and TRBJ1-2 for the parts outside the CDR3, the full variable domain is EAGVAQSPRYKIIEKRQSVAFWCNPISGHATLYWYQQILGQGPKLLIQFQNNGVVDDSQLPKDRFSAERLKGVDSTLKIQPAKLEDSAVYLCASSLVGGSNYGYTFGSGTRLTVV.

V is TRBV27 and J is TRBJ1-2; TRBD1 might be the D (6 bases). The germline V gene has CDR1 MNHEY and CDR2 SMNVEV (reference sequence). The CDR3 spans 13 residues. V was trimmed by 5 bases and J by 5 bases, leaving 12 bases between them. CDR3 nucleotides: TGTGCCAGCAGTCTGTCGGGACAATATGGCTACACCTTC. Translation: CASSLSGQYGYTF.

J is TRBJ1-1 and V is TRBV18; no clear D. The V and J ends lost 6 bases and 0 bases respectively, with 11 bases between them. CDR1 KGHSH and CDR2 LQKENI come from the germline V gene. The CDR3 spans 14 residues. CDR3 sequence reads: CASSPTGMNTEAFF. For the CDR3, the DNA is TGTGCCAGCTCCCCAACCGGCATGAACACTGAAGCTTTCTTT.

The rearrangement joins TRBV5-6 to TRBJ2-7; the D is unclear. The V and J ends lost 0 bases and 3 bases respectively, with 10 bases between them. Germline CDR1 and CDR2: SGHDT and YYEEEE. The length of the CDR3 is 14 residues. The CDR3 sequence: CASSLDRVVYEQYF. The CDR3, as DNA: TGTGCCAGCAGCTTGGACAGAGTGGTCTACGAGCAGTACTTC.

The CDR3 nucleotides read TGTGCCTGGAGTGTACTCCCACAGGGGGTCGGGGAGCTGTTTTTT. It yields the protein CAWSVLPQGVGELFF. The genes are TRBV30 and TRBJ2-2, with 8 positions matching TRBD1. CDR1 is GTSNPN and CDR2 is SVGIG in the germline V gene (reference sequence). The V and J ends lost 0 bases and 7 bases, in that order; junction bases with no gene match: 7. The CDR3 is made up of 15 amino acids.

This clone was picked up a small number of times. As DNA, the CDR3 is TGTGCCAGCAGTATGCTGACAGGGCGGCAAAACAATGAGCAGTTCTTC. It encodes CASSMLTGRQNNEQFF. The chain uses TRBV27 and TRBJ2-1; 7 nucleotides line up with TRBD1. From germline, CDR1 is MNHEY and CDR2 SMNVEV (reference sequence). Unmatched junction bases numbered 12, after V lost 5 bases and J lost 5 bases. CDR3 length: 16 amino acids.

The chain is built from TRBV30 and TRBJ1-5, with TRBD1 identical over 9 bases. CDR1 GTSNPN and CDR2 SVGIG come from the germline V gene (reference sequence). CDR3 length: 15 residues. After removal of 4 bases from V and 5 bases from J, the junction contained 9 bases not matched to a gene. The CDR3 loop reads CAWNTGTGKHQPQHF. In nucleotides, the CDR3 is TGTGCCTGGAATACCGGGACAGGGAAACATCAGCCCCAGCATTTT.

The chain employs TRBV4-3 and TRBJ2-1; 10 bases map to TRBD2. With V trimmed by 5 bases and J by 2 bases, 6 bases remained unmatched. CDR1 is LGHNA and CDR2 is YSLEER in the germline V gene. The CDR3 is made up of 16 amino acids. DNA of the CDR3: TGCGCCAGCAGCTCACTAGCGGGACTGGCCTACAATGAGCAGTTCTTC. Protein: CASSSLAGLAYNEQFF.

The rearrangement links TRBV19 to TRBJ2-7, with D perhaps TRBD1 or TRBD2 (5 bases each). V gave up 3 bases and J gave up 6 bases, with 15 bases separating them. The CDR3 is 14 residues long. Germline V gene sequence: CDR1 LNHDA, CDR2 SQIVND (reference sequence). CDR3 sequence: CASSMPGAFGEQYF. In DNA, the CDR3 is TGTGCCAGTAGTATGCCCGGGGCTTTTGGCGAGCAGTACTTC. Together with reference TRBV19 and TRBJ2-7, the CDR3 gives the full variable domain: DGGITQSPKYLFRKEGQNVTLSCEQNLNHDAMYWYRQDPGQGLRLIYYSQIVNDFQKGDIAEGYSVSREKKESFPLTVTSAQKNPTAFYLCASSMPGAFGEQYFGPGTRLTVT.

The CDR3 protein is CAFLNTDTQYF. CDR3 sequence (DNA): TGTGCCTTCCTAAACACAGATACGCAGTATTTT. The chain carries TRBV30 and TRBJ2-3; D not resolved. V was pared by 7 bases and J by 2 bases, with 7 bases between. In germline, CDR1 is GTSNPN, CDR2 SVGIG (reference sequence). This CDR3 region has 11 residues.

The chain couples TRBV28 to TRBJ1-2; no clear D gene. Germline CDR1 and CDR2: MDHEN and SYDVKM. CDR3 size: 11 residues. The V and J ends lost 4 bases and 8 bases respectively, with 8 bases between them. The CDR3 here is CASSWVGGYTF. The CDR3 bases are TGTGCCAGCAGTTGGGTGGGCGGCTACACCTTC.

The chain combines TRBV30 with TRBJ2-7; no definite D call. Germline V gene data show CDR1 as GTSNPN and CDR2 as SVGIG (reference sequence). V was pared by 3 bases and J by 0 bases, with 3 bases between. This CDR3 is built from 11 residues. CDR3: CAWRSSYEQYF. The CDR3 DNA sequence: TGTGCCTGGAGGTCCTCCTACGAGCAGTACTTC.

CDR3 protein: CASSEDPVGGQPQHF. In nucleotides, the CDR3 is TGCGCCAGCAGCGAGGACCCAGTTGGGGGACAGCCCCAGCATTTT. This rearrangement joins TRBV10-1 to TRBJ1-5, with a weak D call TRBD1 (5 bases). The CDR3 covers 15 residues. Germline V gene lookup returns CDR1 WNHNN and CDR2 SYGVQD (reference sequence). Trimming stripped 6 bases from V and 7 bases from J, with 19 bases between.

This chain uses TRBV28 with TRBJ1-2; TRBD1 aligns across 9 bases. The CDR3 extends over 15 amino acids. Germline V gene lookup returns CDR1 MDHEN and CDR2 SYDVKM. J lost 4 bases, V lost 5 bases, and 8 bases had no gene match. The CDR3 spells CASSEQGARVYGYTF. The CDR3 nucleotides are TGTGCCAGCAGTGAACAGGGGGCGAGGGTCTATGGCTACACCTTC.